These T cell receptor beta chains were read from a single sample in a study of cytomegalovirus exposure and HLA in healthy donors. The protocol was immunoSEQ multiplex PCR, while the TCRdb copy is restricted to in-frame clones and leaves out a portion. The data show about 120,000 clones, less than 65% seen once. Sequenced: PBMCs. The receptors shown here come from a man between 35 and 55 years old in good health and CMV-seropositive. CDR3s include the opening cysteine and the closing phenylalanine or tryptophan. The order of the fields is V gene, D gene, J gene, clone size, CDR3 DNA, CDR3 protein. D genes are given only for firm matches. A clone size is listed for some rows: how often the clone was seen (once, few, many), or a class if it is expanded.

TRBV10-3	TRBD1	TRBJ2-5	.	TGTGCCATCAGGGACAGGGGGTCGGAGACCCAGTACTTC	CAIRDRGSETQYF
TRBV6-6	TRBD1	TRBJ1-1	once	TGTGCCAGCAGTTCCACAGGGGGGTTAATGAACACTGAAGCTTTCTTT	CASSSTGGLMNTEAFF
TRBV7-3	.	TRBJ2-4	.	TGTGCCAGCAGCTTAACAGGCGAGGGTTTAGCCAAAAACATTCAGTACTTC	CASSLTGEGLAKNIQYF
TRBV7-9	.	TRBJ1-4	few	TGTGCCAGCAGCTTACGCAGGCTGACGACTAATGAAAAACTGTTTTTT	CASSLRRLTTNEKLFF
TRBV5-1	TRBD1	TRBJ2-3	.	TGCGCCAGCAGCTTGGTAGGGGGCCCTGGAGATACGCAGTATTTT	CASSLVGGPGDTQYF
TRBV4-1	.	TRBJ2-5	.	TGCGCCAGCAGCCCCGGACGGGGAGAGACCCAGTACTTC	CASSPGRGETQYF
TRBV9	.	TRBJ2-3	.	TGTGCCAGCAGCGTAGGGGAAGCGGACACAGATACGCAGTATTTT	CASSVGEADTDTQYF
TRBV19	TRBD1	TRBJ1-2	.	TGTGCCAGTAGCCGACAGGGGGCAAACTATGGCTACACCTTC	CASSRQGANYGYTF
TRBV27	TRBD1	TRBJ2-1	few	TGTGCCAGCACTTCTGGACAGGGGGTGGGCAATGAGCAGTTCTTC	CASTSGQGVGNEQFF
TRBV7-9	.	TRBJ2-5	few	TGTGCCAGCAGCTTAGCCGGTTGGAGTGTTACCAAAGAGACCCAGTACTTC	CASSLAGWSVTKETQYF
TRBV30	.	TRBJ1-2	.	TGTGCCTGGAGTTCGATTCCGGGTGTCTATGGCTACACCTTC	CAWSSIPGVYGYTF
TRBV27	.	TRBJ1-5	.	TGTGCCAGCAGTTTAGAGAGCCTTGGGCCCCAGCATTTT	CASSLESLGPQHF
TRBV7-9	TRBD1	TRBJ1-3	.	TGCGCCAGCAGCTTAGGTGGGACAGGGGGCGCCAGCTCTGGAAACACCATATATTTT	CASSLGGTGGASSGNTIYF
TRBV27	TRBD1	TRBJ1-3	.	TGTGCCAGCAGGACAGGGGGCTCTGGAAACACCATATATTTT	CASRTGGSGNTIYF
TRBV5-1	.	TRBJ1-2	.	TGCGCCAGCAGCTTGGGACTACAAAGAGGGTATGGCTACACCTTC	CASSLGLQRGYGYTF
TRBV5-1	.	TRBJ1-6	.	TGCGCCAGCAGCTTGGGGACAGCTAATTCACCCCTCCACTTT	CASSLGTANSPLHF
TRBV29-1	.	TRBJ2-5	.	TGCAGCGTTGGGAGACGAGGAGAGACCCAGTACTTC	CSVGRRGETQYF
TRBV28	TRBD2	TRBJ2-7	.	TGTGCCAGCAGTTCTCCGACTAGCGGGAGGGCCGGAGAGCAGTACTTC	CASSSPTSGRAGEQYF
TRBV4-2	.	TRBJ2-7	.	TGTGCCAGCAGCCAAGGTCCGTACGAGCAGTACTTC	CASSQGPYEQYF
TRBV5-1	TRBD1	TRBJ2-7	.	TGCGCCAGCAGCACGGGACAGGGGGCTTACGAGCAGTACTTC	CASSTGQGAYEQYF
TRBV30	.	TRBJ2-7	.	TGTGCCTGGAGTGTAAGTAGCGTGACCTACGAGCAGTACTTC	CAWSVSSVTYEQYF
TRBV7-9	.	TRBJ2-3	.	TGTGCCAGCAGCTCTCGGGACTCGACAGATACGCAGTATTTT	CASSSRDSTDTQYF
TRBV7-3	TRBD2	TRBJ2-2	.	TGTGCCAGCAGCTTAAACAGCGGGGTGAACACCGGGGAGCTGTTTTTT	CASSLNSGVNTGELFF
TRBV6-1	TRBD1	TRBJ2-7	.	TGTGCCAGTCGCTCCGGGACAGGGTCCTACGAGCAGTACTTC	CASRSGTGSYEQYF
TRBV5-4	TRBD1	TRBJ1-5	once	TGTGCCAGCAGCCGAAATGGACAGGGAACGAATCAGCCCCAGCATTTT	CASSRNGQGTNQPQHF
TRBV5-1	.	TRBJ2-5	.	TGCGCCAGCAGCTTATCAGGGCGAGAGACCCAGTACTTC	CASSLSGRETQYF
TRBV2	.	TRBJ2-7	few	TGTGCCAGCAGTGAGCGTAGCAGCACCTACGAGCAGTACTTC	CASSERSSTYEQYF
TRBV5-5	TRBD1	TRBJ2-5	.	TGTGCCAGCAGCGTAACGGCCGGACAGGGAGAGGAGACCCAGTACTTC	CASSVTAGQGEETQYF
TRBV29-1	.	TRBJ2-3	.	TGCAGCGATACAGGGCCAGGTAGCACAGATACGCAGTATTTT	CSDTGPGSTDTQYF
TRBV18	.	TRBJ1-5	.	TGTGCCAGCTCACCAGGCAGGGATCAGCCCCAGCATTTT	CASSPGRDQPQHF
TRBV6-5	.	TRBJ2-1	.	TGTGCCAGCAGTTACTCGAGGGTCGATGAGCAGTTCTTC	CASSYSRVDEQFF
TRBV11-2	TRBD1	TRBJ2-5	few	TGTGCCAGCAGCTCTGTCACGGGACAGCCACAAGAGACCCAGTACTTC	CASSSVTGQPQETQYF
TRBV11-2	.	TRBJ1-2	.	TGTGCCAGCAGCTTGAGACAGTTCTATGGCTACACCTTC	CASSLRQFYGYTF